This paragraph reports one TCR beta chain. Its cognate antigen has yet to be identified. Base quality data are lacking; no much larger clone is found one base away. The data were taken from a study of T cell changes during pregnancy in multiple sclerosis (dated by TCRdb to between 2018 and 2021). For the wider study: Changes in the T cell repertoire over the course of pregnancy were examined in this study in women with multiple sclerosis.

V and J are trimmed by 0 bases and 7 bases, and the gene matches miss 2 bases of the junction. Per the germline V gene, MRHNA is the CDR1 and SNTAGT is the CDR2. Inclusive of the bounding cysteine and phenylalanine, the CDR3 is 16 residues long. Of all the DNA, just the CDR3 is kept, 48 bases in frame from base 1. The protocol used for the library was the immunoSEQ multiplex PCR assay. TCRdb stores this immuneACCESS table with in-frame sequences only. Part of the clones is absent; in the studies checked, under half of the shortfall reflects unresolved V genes, and no reason is known for the rest. This sample comprises fewer than 150,000 clones, about 95% of them detected only once. Clones ranked in the top ten supply over 0.35% of the sample.

The V and J segments used are TRBV6-4 and TRBJ2-1, and 14 junctional nucleotides match TRBD2. Sequencing was performed on peripheral blood, taken after pregnancy. The TCR comes from a female donor with multiple sclerosis, enrolled in a pregnancy study. The sequence in DNA is TGTGCCAGCAGTGACTCCCGGACTAGCGGGGGGAATGAGCAGTTCTTC. Translated, it gives CASSDSRTSGGNEQFF.